Below, 12 T cell receptor beta chains from the same sample are listed, as sequenced in a study of cytomegalovirus exposure and HLA in healthy donors. TCRdb's copy holds only in-frame clones and misses some; the assay was immunoSEQ multiplex PCR. Altogether approximately 57,000 clones are present, 93% being singletons, with the ten largest covering under 7%. The source material was PBMCs. Source of these receptors: a woman under 30 in good health and CMV-seronegative.

This rearrangement joins TRBV6-5 to TRBJ1-4, with a possible D match to TRBD1 (5 bases). This CDR3 contains 16 residues. CDR1 and CDR2 (germline): MNHEY, SVGAGI. Trimming took 4 bases from V and 7 from J, leaving 19 bases between them. Written as DNA, the CDR3 is TGTGCCAGCAGTTTTATCGGGCAGGGCGGCGGTGAAAAACTGTTTTTT. As protein: CASSFIGQGGGEKLFF.

A note on this clone: The same CDR3 also results from other DNA sequences found in this sample. The CDR3 protein is CASSRERDGYTF. The CDR3 DNA reads TGTGCCAGCAGCCGGGAGAGGGATGGCTACACCTTC. V is TRBV7-2 and J is TRBJ1-2; D gene unclear. CDR1 and CDR2 from the germline V gene are SGHTA and FQGNSA. The CDR3 is made up of 12 amino acids. Trimming removed 5 bases at V and 6 bases at J, with 10 bases between.

The genes are TRBV7-2 and TRBJ2-3, with TRBD2 matching over 8 bases. This CDR3 is 17 amino acids long. Germline CDR1 reads SGHTA; CDR2 reads FQGNSA. With V trimmed by 1 base and J by 0 bases, 6 bases remained unmatched. The CDR3 sequence: CASSLGFSGVSTDTQYF. The CDR3 DNA sequence: TGTGCCAGCAGCTTAGGGTTTAGCGGGGTTAGCACAGATACGCAGTATTTT.

This chain connects TRBV6-5 to TRBJ1-5; D gene ambiguous. The V and J ends lost 6 bases and 0 bases respectively, with 12 bases between them. CDR1 is MNHEY, CDR2 SVGAGI, per germline. The CDR3 is 15 residues long. The CDR3 DNA reads TGTGCCAGCAGCCCCACCGGTTTTAGCAATCAGCCCCAGCATTTT. It codes for CASSPTGFSNQPQHF.

The chain links TRBV19 to TRBJ2-3; 12 nucleotides match TRBD2. Unmatched junction bases numbered 10, after V lost 5 bases and J lost 7 bases. From germline, CDR1 is LNHDA and CDR2 SQIVND (reference sequence). The CDR3 is 16 amino acids. CDR3 DNA sequence: TGTGCCAGTAGTTCTTCTTCTAGCGGGAGGGCAAATACGCAGTATTTT. Protein sequence: CASSSSSSGRANTQYF.

The gene calls are TRBV5-4 and TRBJ2-2; 8 nucleotides line up with TRBD2. This CDR3 spans 12 amino acids. Looked up from germline, CDR1 is SGHNT and CDR2 is YYREEE (reference sequence). The junction had 5 bases not matched to a gene; V was cut back by 10 bases and J by 6 bases. CDR3 sequence reads: CAARRGAGELFF. The CDR3 nucleotides are TGTGCCGCCAGGCGGGGGGCCGGGGAGCTGTTTTTT.

This chain connects TRBV18 to TRBJ2-6; D possibly corresponds to TRBD1 (6 bases). Germline lookup yields CDR1 KGHSH and CDR2 LQKENI. The CDR3 sequence is 17 residues long. The V end was cut by 2 bases, the J end by 2 bases, with 13 bases between. The CDR3 sequence is CASSPGGWAPGANVLTF. CDR3 DNA: TGTGCCAGCTCACCAGGGGGCTGGGCGCCTGGGGCCAACGTCCTGACTTTC.

This clone came up once. This chain uses TRBV5-4 with TRBJ1-1; no clear D. Germline values: CDR1 SGHNT, CDR2 YYREEE (reference sequence). The CDR3 covers 14 residues. V lost 4 bases to trimming and J lost 3 bases, with 13 bases between them. CDR3 sequence: CASSPMWRDTEAFF. CDR3 nucleotides: TGTGCCAGCAGCCCCATGTGGAGGGACACTGAAGCTTTCTTT.

J is TRBJ2-3 and V is TRBV9; D might be TRBD1 (6 bases). The germline V gene has CDR1 SGDLS and CDR2 YYNGEE. V dropped 0 bases and J dropped 2 bases, with 13 bases sitting between them. This CDR3 has 16 amino acids. In DNA, the CDR3 is TGTGCCAGCAGCGTAGGGGAGCAGGGACACACAGATACGCAGTATTTT. As protein: CASSVGEQGHTDTQYF.

The rearrangement links TRBV27 to TRBJ1-1; D ambiguous. There are 15 residues in the CDR3. V gave up 4 bases and J gave up 3 bases, with 15 bases separating them. The germline V gene has CDR1 MNHEY and CDR2 SMNVEV (reference sequence). CDR3 DNA sequence: TGTGCCAGCAGTTCCCCGGGAGGGCTGTACACTGAAGCTTTCTTT. This sequence encodes CASSSPGGLYTEAFF.

The chain carries TRBV7-8 and TRBJ1-1, with D tentatively TRBD1 (6 bases). V was pared by 2 bases and J by 1 base, with 20 bases between. The CDR3 length is 18 residues. Germline CDR1 SGHVS, CDR2 FQNEAQ. CDR3 protein: CASSLYLSRGGGNTEAFF. DNA of the CDR3: TGTGCCAGCAGCTTATACCTATCCCGCGGGGGCGGGAACACTGAAGCTTTCTTT.

The V gene is TRBV28, the J gene TRBJ2-7; D is perhaps TRBD1 (6 bases). Per the germline V gene, CDR1 is MDHEN and CDR2 is SYDVKM. The CDR3 loop spans 13 amino acids. The V gene lost 2 bases and the J gene lost 3 bases, with 8 bases spanning the gap. CDR3 loop: CASSLGQIYEQYV. DNA for the CDR3: TGTGCCAGCAGTTTAGGACAGATCTACGAGCAGTACGTC.